The entry below gives a single T cell receptor beta chain sequence along with its context. Its antigen is as yet unknown. This sample stems from a study of T-cell memory formation after mild COVID-19. Study results and limitations: Researchers found some responding clones in pre-infection memory, a sign that cross-reactive memory joined.

The CDR3 is 17 residues long. From germline, CDR1 is SGHVS and CDR2 FQNEAQ. V shed 5 bases and J 1 base; nucleotides not matched to a gene: 11. TCRdb fed the 5' RACE reads into MiXCR, producing one record per CDR3 protein. The top ten hold roughly 39% of the sample, which has around 83,000 distinct CDR3 sequences, nearly 25% seen once. The gene calls are TRBV7-8 and TRBJ2-1; the match to TRBD1 covers 7 bases. The TCR originated in a man between 18 and 29 years old who had mild COVID-19 (a few samples of this study predate the infection). Cell type and time point are not known. Sequencing was carried out using PBMCs or a T cell subset sorted from them (not recorded which). In nucleotides, the CDR3 is TGTGCCAGCAGCGATACCGTGACAGGGTGGTCCTACAATGAGCAGTTCTTC. Translated, it gives CASSDTVTGWSYNEQFF.